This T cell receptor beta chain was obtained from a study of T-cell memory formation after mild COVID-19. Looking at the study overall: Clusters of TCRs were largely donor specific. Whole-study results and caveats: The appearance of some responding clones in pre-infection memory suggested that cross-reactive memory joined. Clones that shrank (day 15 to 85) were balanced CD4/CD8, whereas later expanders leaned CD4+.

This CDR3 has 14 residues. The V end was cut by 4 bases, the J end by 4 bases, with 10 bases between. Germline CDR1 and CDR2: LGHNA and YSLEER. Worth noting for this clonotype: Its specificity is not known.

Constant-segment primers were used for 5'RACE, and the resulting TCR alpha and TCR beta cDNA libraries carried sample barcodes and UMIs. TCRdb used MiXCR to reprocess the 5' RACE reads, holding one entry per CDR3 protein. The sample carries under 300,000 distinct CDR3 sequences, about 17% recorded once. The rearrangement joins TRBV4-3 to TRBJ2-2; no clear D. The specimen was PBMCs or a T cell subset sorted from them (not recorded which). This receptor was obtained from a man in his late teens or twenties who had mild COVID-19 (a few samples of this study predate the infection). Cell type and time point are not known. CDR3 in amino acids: CASSRTPPTGELFF. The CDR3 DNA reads TGCGCCAGCAGCCGAACACCGCCCACCGGGGAGCTGTTTTTT.